This T cell receptor (beta chain) was captured by sequencing in a study of T cell responses to AZD1222 COVID-19 vaccine. Recipients boosted at about 4 weeks or about 12 weeks are pooled. Looked up from germline, CDR1 is SGDLS and CDR2 is YYNGEE. V trimming: 1 base; J trimming: 1 base; junction bases outside the gene matches: 3. The CDR3 has 17 amino acids. A word on this clone: No antigen is known for it.

Findings and caveats of the study: As reported, nearly half of all spike-specific TCRs target variant regions that are unmutated. In all cases, repertoires were sampled only after the peak T cell response. Dominant at 160-218 and 743-854, vaccine-associated CD4 TCRs also spanned spike.

Some clones are missing from TCRdb's copy, which holds only in-frame ones; the method was immunoSEQ multiplex PCR. The table shows 150,000 or so clones, with about 90% occurring only once. Here the sequenced sample was peripheral blood, taken 28 days after the second AZD1222 dose. The chain joins TRBV9 to TRBJ2-2; 11 bases map to TRBD2. This TCR was sampled from an adult who received the AZD1222 COVID-19 vaccine. CDR3 bases: TGTGCCAGCAGCGTATCACTAGCGGGGGTGAACACCGGGGAGCTGTTTTTT. Its protein is CASSVSLAGVNTGELFF.